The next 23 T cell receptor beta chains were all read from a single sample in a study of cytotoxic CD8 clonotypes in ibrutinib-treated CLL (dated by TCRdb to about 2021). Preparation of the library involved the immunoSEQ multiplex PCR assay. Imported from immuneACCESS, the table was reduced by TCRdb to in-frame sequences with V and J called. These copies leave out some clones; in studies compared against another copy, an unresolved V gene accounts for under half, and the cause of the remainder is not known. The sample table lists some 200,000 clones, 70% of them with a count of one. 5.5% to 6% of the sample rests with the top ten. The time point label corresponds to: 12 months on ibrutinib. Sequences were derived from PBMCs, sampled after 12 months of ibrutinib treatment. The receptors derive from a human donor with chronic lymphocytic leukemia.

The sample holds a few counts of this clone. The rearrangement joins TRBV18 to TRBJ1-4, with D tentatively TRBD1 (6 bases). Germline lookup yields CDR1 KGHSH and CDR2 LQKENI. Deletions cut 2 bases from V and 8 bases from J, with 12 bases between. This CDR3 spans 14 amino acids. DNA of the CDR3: TGTGCCAGCTCACCATTGGGGGCGAGGGAAAAACTGTTTTTT. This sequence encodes CASSPLGAREKLFF.

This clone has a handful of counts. The CDR3 here is CASSYRVTGELFF. The CDR3 DNA sequence: TGTGCCAGCAGTTACAGGGTAACCGGGGAGCTGTTTTTT. The V and J genes are TRBV6-5 and TRBJ2-2; D not certain. Germline V gives CDR1 MNHEY, CDR2 SVGAGI. The V and J ends lost 2 bases and 5 bases respectively, with 6 bases between them. The CDR3 is made up of 13 amino acids.

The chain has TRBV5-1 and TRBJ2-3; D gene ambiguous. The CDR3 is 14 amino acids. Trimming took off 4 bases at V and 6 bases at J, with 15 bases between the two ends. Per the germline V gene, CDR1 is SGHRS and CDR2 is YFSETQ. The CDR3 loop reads CASSLAPTRDTQYF. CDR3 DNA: TGCGCCAGCAGCCTGGCGCCGACCAGGGATACGCAGTATTTT.

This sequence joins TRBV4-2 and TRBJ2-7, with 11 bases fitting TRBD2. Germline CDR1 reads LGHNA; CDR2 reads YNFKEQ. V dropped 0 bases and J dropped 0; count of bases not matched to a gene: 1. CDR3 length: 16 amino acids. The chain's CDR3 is CASSQETSGSSYEQYF. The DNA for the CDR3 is TGTGCCAGCAGCCAAGAAACTAGCGGGAGCTCCTACGAGCAGTACTTC.

CDR3 loop: CASSYLDRGGGGYTF. CDR3 nucleotides: TGTGCCAGCAGTTACCTTGACAGGGGTGGAGGCGGCTACACCTTC. The J gene is TRBJ1-2, the V gene TRBV6-5; TRBD1 agrees at 8 bases. After removal of 2 bases from V and 8 bases from J, the junction contained 10 bases not matched to a gene. CDR1 and CDR2 from the germline V gene are MNHEY and SVGAGI. The CDR3 totals 15 residues.

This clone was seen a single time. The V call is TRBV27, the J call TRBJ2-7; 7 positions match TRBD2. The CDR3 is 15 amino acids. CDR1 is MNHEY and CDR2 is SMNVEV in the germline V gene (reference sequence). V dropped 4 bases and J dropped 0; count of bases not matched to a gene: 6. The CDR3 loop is CASSSRGGSSYEQYF. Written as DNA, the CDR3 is TGTGCCAGCAGTTCCCGAGGCGGGAGCTCCTACGAGCAGTACTTC.

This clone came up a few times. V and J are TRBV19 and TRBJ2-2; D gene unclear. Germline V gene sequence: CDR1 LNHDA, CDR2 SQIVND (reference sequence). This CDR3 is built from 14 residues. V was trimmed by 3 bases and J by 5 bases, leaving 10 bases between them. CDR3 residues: CASSISSVTGELFF. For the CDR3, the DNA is TGTGCCAGTAGTATCAGCTCGGTGACCGGGGAGCTGTTTTTT.

The CDR3 DNA is TGTGCCAGCAGCGTAGAAGAGCGATCCTACGAGCAGTACTTC. Amino acid sequence: CASSVEERSYEQYF. The chain is built from TRBV9 and TRBJ2-7, with unresolved D. Germline V CDR1 and CDR2: SGDLS, YYNGEE. Trimming pared 0 bases from V and 1 base from J, leaving 8 bases between. This CDR3 has 14 amino acids.

The chain's CDR3 is CASSKTGPSNQPQHF. The DNA of the CDR3 is TGTGCCAGCAGCAAAACAGGGCCGAGCAATCAGCCCCAGCATTTT. This chain uses TRBV6-5 with TRBJ1-5, with D perhaps TRBD1 (6 bases). The germline gives CDR1 MNHEY, CDR2 SVGAGI. V lost 6 bases, J lost 1 base, and 13 bases lay in between. The CDR3 loop spans 15 amino acids.

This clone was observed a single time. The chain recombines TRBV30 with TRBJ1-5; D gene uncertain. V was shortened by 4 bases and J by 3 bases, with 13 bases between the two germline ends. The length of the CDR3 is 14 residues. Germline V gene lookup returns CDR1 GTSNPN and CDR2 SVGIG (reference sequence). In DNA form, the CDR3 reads TGTGCCTGGAAGTCGGCGCACACCAATCAGCCCCAGCATTTT. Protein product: CAWKSAHTNQPQHF.

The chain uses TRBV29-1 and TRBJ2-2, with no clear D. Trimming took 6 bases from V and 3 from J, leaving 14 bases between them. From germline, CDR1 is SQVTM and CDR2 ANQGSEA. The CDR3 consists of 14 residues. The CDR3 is CSVPADVHTGELFF. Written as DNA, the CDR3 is TGCAGCGTCCCCGCTGACGTACACACCGGGGAGCTGTTTTTT.

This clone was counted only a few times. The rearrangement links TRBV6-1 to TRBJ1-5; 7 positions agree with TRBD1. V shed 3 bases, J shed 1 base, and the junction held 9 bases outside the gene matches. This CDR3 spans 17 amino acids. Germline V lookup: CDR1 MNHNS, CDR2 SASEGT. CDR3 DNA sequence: TGTGCCAGCAGTGATAGCCTAACGACAGGGAGCAATCAGCCCCAGCATTTT. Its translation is CASSDSLTTGSNQPQHF.

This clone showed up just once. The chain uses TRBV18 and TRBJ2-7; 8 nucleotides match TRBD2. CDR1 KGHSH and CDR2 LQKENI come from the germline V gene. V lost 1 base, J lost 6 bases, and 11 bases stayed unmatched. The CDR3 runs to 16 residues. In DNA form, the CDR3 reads TGTGCCAGCTCACCACGTCAAGTACGGGAGGGCCTCGAGCAGTACTTC. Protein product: CASSPRQVREGLEQYF.

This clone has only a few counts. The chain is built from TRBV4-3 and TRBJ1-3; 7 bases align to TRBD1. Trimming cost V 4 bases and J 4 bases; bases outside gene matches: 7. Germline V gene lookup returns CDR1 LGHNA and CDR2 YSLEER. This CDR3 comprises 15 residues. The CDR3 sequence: CASSRAGGSGNTIYF. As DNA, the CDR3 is TGCGCCAGCAGCCGTGCAGGGGGATCCGGAAACACCATATATTTT.

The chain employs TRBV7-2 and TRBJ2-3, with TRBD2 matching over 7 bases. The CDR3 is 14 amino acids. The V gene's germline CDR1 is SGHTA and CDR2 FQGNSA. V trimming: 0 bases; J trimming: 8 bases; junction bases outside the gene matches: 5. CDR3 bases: TGTGCCAGCAGCTTAGCGGGGGGGACGGGTACGCAGTATTTT. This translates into CASSLAGGTGTQYF.

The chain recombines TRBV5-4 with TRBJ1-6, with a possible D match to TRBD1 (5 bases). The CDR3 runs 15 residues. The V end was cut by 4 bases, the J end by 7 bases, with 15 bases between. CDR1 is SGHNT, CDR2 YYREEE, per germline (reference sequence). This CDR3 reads CASSHEARGNSPLHF. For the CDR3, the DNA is TGTGCCAGCAGCCACGAGGCGAGGGGAAATTCACCCCTCCACTTT.

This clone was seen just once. CDR3 region: CSAGANYGYTF. The CDR3 DNA follows: TGCAGTGCGGGGGCGAACTATGGCTACACCTTC. The V call is TRBV20-1, the J call TRBJ1-2, with D possibly being TRBD1 (6 bases). CDR1 and CDR2 (germline): DFQATT, SNEGSKA (reference sequence). V shed 6 bases and J shed 2 bases, with 7 bases lying between them. CDR3 length: 11 amino acids.

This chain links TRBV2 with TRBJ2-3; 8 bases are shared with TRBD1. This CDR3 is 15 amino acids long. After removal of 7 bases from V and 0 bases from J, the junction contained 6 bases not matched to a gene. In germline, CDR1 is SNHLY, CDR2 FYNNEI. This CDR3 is CASTRTGSSTDTQYF. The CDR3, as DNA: TGTGCCAGCACCCGGACAGGGTCTAGCACAGATACGCAGTATTTT.

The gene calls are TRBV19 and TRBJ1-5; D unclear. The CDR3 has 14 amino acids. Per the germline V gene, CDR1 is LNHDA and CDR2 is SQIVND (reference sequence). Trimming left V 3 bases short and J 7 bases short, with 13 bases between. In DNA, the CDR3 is TGTGCCAGTAGTATGAGGGCCGGCGGACAGCCCCAGCATTTT. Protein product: CASSMRAGGQPQHF. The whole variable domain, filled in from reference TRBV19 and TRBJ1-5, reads DGGITQSPKYLFRKEGQNVTLSCEQNLNHDAMYWYRQDPGQGLRLIYYSQIVNDFQKGDIAEGYSVSREKKESFPLTVTSAQKNPTAFYLCASSMRAGGQPQHFGDGTRLSIL.

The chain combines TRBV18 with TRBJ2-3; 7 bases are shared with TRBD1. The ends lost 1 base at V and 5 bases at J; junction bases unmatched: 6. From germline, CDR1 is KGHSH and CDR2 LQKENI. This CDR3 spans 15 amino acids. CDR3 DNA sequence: TGTGCCAGCTCACCACAGGGGGACAGTTTAGATACGCAGTATTTT. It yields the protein CASSPQGDSLDTQYF. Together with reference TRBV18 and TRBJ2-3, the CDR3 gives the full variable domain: NAGVMQNPRHLVRRRGQEARLRCSPMKGHSHVYWYRQLPEEGLKFMVYLQKENIIDESGMPKERFSAEFPKEGPSILRIQQVVRGDSAAYFCASSPQGDSLDTQYFGPGTRLTVL.

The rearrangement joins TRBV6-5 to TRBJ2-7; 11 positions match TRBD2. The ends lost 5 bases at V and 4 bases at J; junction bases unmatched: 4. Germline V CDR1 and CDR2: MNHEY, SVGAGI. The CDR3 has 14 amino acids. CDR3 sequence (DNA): TGTGCCAGCAGTCTAGCGGGAGGTATTTACGAGCAGTACTTC. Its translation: CASSLAGGIYEQYF.

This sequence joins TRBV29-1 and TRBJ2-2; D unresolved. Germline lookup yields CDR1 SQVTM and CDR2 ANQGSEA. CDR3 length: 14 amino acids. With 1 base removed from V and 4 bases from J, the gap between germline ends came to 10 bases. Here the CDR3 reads CSVEGAESTGELFF. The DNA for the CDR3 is TGCAGCGTTGAAGGAGCAGAATCCACCGGGGAGCTGTTTTTT.

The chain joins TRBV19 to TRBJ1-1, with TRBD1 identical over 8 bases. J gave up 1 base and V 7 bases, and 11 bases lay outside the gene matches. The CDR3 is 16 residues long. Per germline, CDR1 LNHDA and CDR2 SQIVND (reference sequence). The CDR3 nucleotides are TGTGCCAGTACCCTCGCCAGGGGGCTAAGGAACACTGAAGCTTTCTTT. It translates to CASTLARGLRNTEAFF.